This T cell receptor (beta chain) stems from a study of blood T cell repertoires in COVID-19. Study-level background: The origin of the acute and convalescent COVID-19 samples was the United States, Italy and Spain. The cDNA or gDNA used as material had been derived from T cells, B-cell-depleted T cells, or PBMCs.

Trimming pared 3 bases from V and 8 bases from J, leaving 13 bases between. Germline values: CDR1 KGHSH, CDR2 LQKENI. The CDR3 totals 14 residues. Original processing methods: For nucleated cells, counts were estimated from reference gene primer amplification. Some clones are missing from TCRdb's copy, which holds only in-frame ones; the method was immunoSEQ multiplex PCR. V and J calls and clone size are those listed in that table; D and trimming were worked out from the DNA. The table records 400,000 or so clones, roughly 86% of them present only once. This clone was recorded only once. This chain joins TRBV18 and TRBJ1-4, with D unclear. Sequencing was performed on peripheral blood. The clonotype originates from a human donor in a cohort sampled during active COVID-19. CDR3 loop: CASSPIVIAEKLFF. The DNA for the CDR3 is TGTGCCAGCTCACCGATAGTTATAGCGGAAAAACTGTTTTTT.